These T cell receptor beta chains were read from a single sample in a study of T cell clones after liver transplantation. Profiling relied on immunoSEQ multiplex PCR, and the TCRdb table lists in-frame clones only, not all of them. The sample includes tens of thousands of clones, over 70% of them seen just once. Sequencing was performed on CD4+ T cells from blood, taken before liver transplant. Receptor source: a human donor who received a liver transplant. Each CDR3 is given with its conserved first and last residue. D genes are given only for firm matches. Expanded clones get a size class; other rows say once, few or many, or leave the size out.

d_call clone_size j_call v_call cdr3_nt cdr3_aa
TRBD1 few TRBJ1-2 TRBV7-9 TGTGCCAGCAGCTTAGGGACAGGGAACTATGGCTACACCTTC CASSLGTGNYGYTF
. . TRBJ2-3 TRBV29-1 TGCAGCGTTGACGACGAGGTCGGCAAGGGGAGCACAGATACGCAGTATTTT CSVDDEVGKGSTDTQYF
TRBD1 . TRBJ1-5 TRBV6-5 TGTGCCAGCAGTTCACAGGGGGCTGGGCAGCCCCAGCATTTT CASSSQGAGQPQHF
TRBD2 . TRBJ2-7 TRBV28 TGTGCCAGCAGGAGAATGAGCGGGGAGACCTACGAGCAGTACTTC CASRRMSGETYEQYF
TRBD1 . TRBJ1-3 TRBV6-6 TGTGCCAGCAGTTACTCGGACAGGGGTTCTGGAAACACCATATATTTT CASSYSDRGSGNTIYF
. . TRBJ1-6 TRBV6-5 TGTGCCAGCAGTCGGGGGGGATCTAATTCACCCCTCCACTTT CASSRGGSNSPLHF
. . TRBJ1-4 TRBV5-1 TGCGCCAGCAGCTTGGGCCAGGGAGGGGGTGAAAAACTGTTTTTT CASSLGQGGGEKLFF
TRBD1 . TRBJ1-1 TRBV6-6 TGTGCCAGCAGGGGACAGGGGGCTGGCACTGAAGCTTTCTTT CASRGQGAGTEAFF
. . TRBJ1-1 TRBV11-2 TGTGCCAGCAGCTGGGCCGAGAACACTGAAGCTTTCTTT CASSWAENTEAFF
. once TRBJ2-7 TRBV11-2 TGTGCCAGCAGCTTAACGGGGGGCGGGTCCGAGCAGTACTTC CASSLTGGGSEQYF
TRBD1 . TRBJ2-6 TRBV11-2 TGTGCCAGCAGCTTAGATGGACAGGGACGTGGCGGGGCCAACGTCCTGACTTTC CASSLDGQGRGGANVLTF
. . TRBJ1-2 TRBV5-6 TGTGCCAGCAGCCCCAGTTACTATGGCTACACCTTC CASSPSYYGYTF
. . TRBJ2-3 TRBV10-1 TGCGCCAGCAGCTTTCAGGGCTCAGATACGCAGTATTTT CASSFQGSDTQYF
TRBD1 . TRBJ2-7 TRBV6-5 TGTGCCAGCAGTATGGACAGGGGTTATTTGGACGAGCAGTACTTC CASSMDRGYLDEQYF
TRBD1 few TRBJ1-5 TRBV27 TGTGCCAGCAGTTGGACAGGGGACCTCAATCAGCCCCAGCATTTT CASSWTGDLNQPQHF
TRBD2 . TRBJ2-3 TRBV2 TGTGCCAGCGCACGGGACTACGTCAGCACAGATACGCAGTATTTT CASARDYVSTDTQYF
. . TRBJ2-3 TRBV9 TGTGCCAGCAGCGTAGCTACGGACTCTTACTCCACAGATACGCAGTATTTT CASSVATDSYSTDTQYF
. . TRBJ1-4 TRBV5-4 TGTGCCAGCAGCTTCAACAGGAATAATGAAAAACTGTTTTTT CASSFNRNNEKLFF
TRBD1 . TRBJ2-7 TRBV29-1 TGCAGCGTTCGCGGACAGGGGTCCTACGAGCAGTACTTC CSVRGQGSYEQYF
. . TRBJ1-4 TRBV28 TGTGCCAGCAGGTCAGGGGAAAAACTGTTTTTT CASRSGEKLFF
. . TRBJ1-4 TRBV4-2 TGTGCCAGCAGCCAAGGAGTGGGCATCCGTGAAAAACTGTTTTTT CASSQGVGIREKLFF
. . TRBJ1-1 TRBV9 TGTGCCAGCAGCGCCGGTGGGGCCGCGAACACTGAAGCTTTCTTT CASSAGGAANTEAFF
. once TRBJ2-2 TRBV1 TGCACCAGCAGCCAAGAGGGTCAACAGGGGGTCACCGGGGAGCTGTTTTTT CTSSQEGQQGVTGELFF
TRBD1 . TRBJ1-4 TRBV6-5 TGTGCCAGCAGACCGACAGGGCATGAAAAACTGTTTTTT CASRPTGHEKLFF
. . TRBJ1-4 TRBV6-6 TGTGCCAGCAGGAAAACTACCACTACCGGGGTGACAAAACTGTTTTTT CASRKTTTTGVTKLFF
TRBD1 . TRBJ1-6 TRBV7-9 TGTGCCAGCAGCCTGGACAGGGATGGATCACCCCTCCACTTT CASSLDRDGSPLHF
. . TRBJ2-7 TRBV11-2 TGTGCCAGCAGCTTACTCCGGACTGCCTCCTACGAGCAGTACTTC CASSLLRTASYEQYF
. . TRBJ1-2 TRBV4-1 TGCGCCAGCAGCCCTGATCTAGGCGATTCGGACTATGGCTACACCTTC CASSPDLGDSDYGYTF
. . TRBJ1-5 TRBV7-2 TGTGCCAGCAGCTTAGCCACCCTCCGGGATCAGCCCCAGCATTTT CASSLATLRDQPQHF
TRBD1 once TRBJ2-5 TRBV2 TGTGCCAGCAGCCCTCCGGGACAGTATGTGACCCAGTACTTC CASSPPGQYVTQYF
TRBD1 . TRBJ2-7 TRBV19 TGTGCCAGTAGTCAAAGGACAGGGGGGGTCGAGCAGTACTTC CASSQRTGGVEQYF
. . TRBJ2-1 TRBV9 TGTGCCAGCAGCGTAGTGGGGGCGAACAATGAGCAGTTCTTC CASSVVGANNEQFF
. . TRBJ1-2 TRBV30 TGTGCCTGGAGTGGCGGAGGCCGGGGCTACACCTTC CAWSGGGRGYTF
TRBD1 . TRBJ1-1 TRBV11-3 TGTGCCAGCAGCTTGGGGGGGACAGGCGGGACGGAAGCTTTCTTT CASSLGGTGGTEAFF
. . TRBJ1-5 TRBV7-3 TGTGCCAGCAGCTCCCAGGGCGGTCAGCCCCAGCATTTT CASSSQGGQPQHF
TRBD2 . TRBJ2-1 TRBV5-1 TGCGCCAGCAGCTTTGACCAACTAGCGGGGGGGGCCTATGAGCAGTTCTTC CASSFDQLAGGAYEQFF
. . TRBJ1-1 TRBV7-9 TGTGCCAGCAGCCCGGGGTCAAGGGTTGAAGCTTTCTTT CASSPGSRVEAFF
. . TRBJ2-1 TRBV7-9 TGTGCCAGCAGCTTAGCGAACGGGGGCAATGAGCAGTTCTTC CASSLANGGNEQFF
TRBD1 . TRBJ1-2 TRBV11-2 TGTGCCAGCAGCTTTACCGACGGGACAGCCTATGGCTACACCTTC CASSFTDGTAYGYTF
. . TRBJ2-5 TRBV7-2 TGTGCCAGCAGCTTACTCCTACGAGAGACCCAGTACTTC CASSLLLRETQYF
. . TRBJ1-1 TRBV2 TGTGCCAGCAGTGCGGACACTGAAGCTTTCTTT CASSADTEAFF
. . TRBJ1-2 TRBV28 TGTGCCAGCAGTTCGTCAGACTATGGCTACACCTTC CASSSSDYGYTF
TRBD1 . TRBJ1-5 TRBV7-8 TGTGCCAGCAGCCTCGACAGGGGACCCCAGCATTTT CASSLDRGPQHF
TRBD2 . TRBJ2-3 TRBV7-2 TGTGCCAGCAGCACGCCAGCGGGGGGGGGAGATACGCAGTATTTT CASSTPAGGGDTQYF
TRBD2 . TRBJ2-2 TRBV9 TGTGCCAGCAGCGTAGCTACTAGCGGGGGGGCCGAAACCGGGGAGCTGTTTTTT CASSVATSGGAETGELFF
. few TRBJ1-1 TRBV7-9 TGTGCCAGCAGCTTAGCGGGCCCAGCTGAAGCTTTCTTT CASSLAGPAEAFF
. . TRBJ1-4 TRBV19 TGTGCCAGTAGTACGTCGGGGAAAAAACTGTTTTTT CASSTSGKKLFF
TRBD1 many TRBJ1-1 TRBV9 TGTGCCAGCAGCCCCAGGGGGGGACAGGGGTCGAACACTGAAGCTTTCTTT CASSPRGGQGSNTEAFF
. . TRBJ1-1 TRBV14 TGTGCCAGCAGCCAAGAAGCGGGACTTAACACTGAAGCTTTCTTT CASSQEAGLNTEAFF